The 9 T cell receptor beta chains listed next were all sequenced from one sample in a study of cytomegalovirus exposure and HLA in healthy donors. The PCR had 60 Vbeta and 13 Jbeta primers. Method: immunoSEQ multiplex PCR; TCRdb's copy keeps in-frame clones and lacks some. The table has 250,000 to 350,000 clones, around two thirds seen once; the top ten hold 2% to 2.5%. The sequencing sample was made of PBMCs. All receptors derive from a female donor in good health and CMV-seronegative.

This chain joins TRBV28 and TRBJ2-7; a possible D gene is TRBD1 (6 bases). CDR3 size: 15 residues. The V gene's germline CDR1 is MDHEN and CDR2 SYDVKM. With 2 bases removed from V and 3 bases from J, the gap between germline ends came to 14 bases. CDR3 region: CASSLGPSGVYEQYF. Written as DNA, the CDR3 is TGTGCCAGCAGTTTAGGCCCATCAGGGGTCTACGAGCAGTACTTC.

CDR3 sequence (DNA): TGTGCCAGCAGCCTCGGGACTAGCGGGGAAGACCAAGAGACCCAGTACTTC. This codes for CASSLGTSGEDQETQYF. This chain joins TRBV13 and TRBJ2-5; 13 nucleotides line up with TRBD2. V lost 5 bases, J lost 0 bases, and 6 bases stayed unmatched. The CDR3 spans 17 residues. In germline, CDR1 is PRHDT, CDR2 FYEKMQ (reference sequence).

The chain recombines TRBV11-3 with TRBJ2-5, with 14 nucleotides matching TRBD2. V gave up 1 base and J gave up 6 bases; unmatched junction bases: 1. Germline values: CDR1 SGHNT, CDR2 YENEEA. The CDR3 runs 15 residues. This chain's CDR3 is CASSLGTSGRQTQYF. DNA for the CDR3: TGTGCCAGCAGCTTAGGGACTAGCGGGAGGCAGACCCAGTACTTC. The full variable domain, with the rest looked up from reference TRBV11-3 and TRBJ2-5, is EAGVVQSPRYKIIEKKQPVAFWCNPISGHNTLYWYLQNLGQGPELLIRYENEEAVDDSQLPKDRFSAERLKGVDSTLKIQPAELGDSAVYLCASSLGTSGRQTQYFGPGTRLLVL.

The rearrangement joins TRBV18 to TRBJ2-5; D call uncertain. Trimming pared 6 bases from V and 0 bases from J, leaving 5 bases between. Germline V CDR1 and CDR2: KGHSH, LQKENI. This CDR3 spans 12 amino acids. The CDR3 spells CASSEYQETQYF. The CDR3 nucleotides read TGTGCCAGCTCTGAGTACCAAGAGACCCAGTACTTC.

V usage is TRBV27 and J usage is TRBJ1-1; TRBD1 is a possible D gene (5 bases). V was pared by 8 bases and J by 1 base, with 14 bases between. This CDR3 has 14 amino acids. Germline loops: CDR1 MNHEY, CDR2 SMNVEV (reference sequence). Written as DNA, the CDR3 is TGTGCCAGCGCCCGACAGTTAGGGAACACTGAAGCTTTCTTT. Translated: CASARQLGNTEAFF.

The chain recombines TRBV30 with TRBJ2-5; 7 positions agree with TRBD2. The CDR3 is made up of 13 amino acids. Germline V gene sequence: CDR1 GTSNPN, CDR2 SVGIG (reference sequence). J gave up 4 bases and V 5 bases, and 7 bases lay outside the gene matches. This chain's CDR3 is CAWVGGRAETQYF. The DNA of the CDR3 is TGTGCCTGGGTCGGGGGGAGGGCAGAGACCCAGTACTTC.

Here the CDR3 reads CASRGQGGDSPLHF. CDR3 DNA: TGTGCCAGCAGGGGACAGGGAGGGGATTCACCCCTCCACTTT. The rearrangement joins TRBV7-9 to TRBJ1-6; TRBD1 matches at 9 bases. The CDR3 has 14 residues. Germline trimming cut 6 bases from V and 8 bases from J; bases unmatched to any gene: 5. Per the germline V gene, CDR1 is SEHNR and CDR2 is FQNEAQ (reference sequence).

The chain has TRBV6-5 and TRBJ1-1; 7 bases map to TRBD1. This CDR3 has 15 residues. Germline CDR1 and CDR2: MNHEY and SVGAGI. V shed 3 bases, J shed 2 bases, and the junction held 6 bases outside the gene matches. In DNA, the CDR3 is TGTGCCAGCAGTTATCTTGTAGGGGGCAACACTGAAGCTTTCTTT. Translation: CASSYLVGGNTEAFF.

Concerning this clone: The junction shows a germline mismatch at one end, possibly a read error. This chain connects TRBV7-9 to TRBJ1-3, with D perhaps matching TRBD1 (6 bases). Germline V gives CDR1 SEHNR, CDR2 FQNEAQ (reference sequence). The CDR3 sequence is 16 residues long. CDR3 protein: CSSSFLQGLSGNTIYF. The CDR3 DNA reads TGTTCCAGCAGCTTCCTACAGGGCCTCTCTGGAAACACCATATATTTT.